This T cell receptor beta chain was obtained from a study of blood T cell repertoires in COVID-19. Study details: Collection of acute and convalescent COVID-19 samples took place in the United States, Italy and Spain.

The V gene's germline CDR1 is SGHVS and CDR2 FNYEAQ. The CDR3 is 18 amino acids. With 0 bases removed from V and 3 bases from J, the gap between germline ends came to 18 bases. Participants' own reports of clinical history determined their cohort assignment. Original processing methods: Using reference gene primer amplification, nucleated cell counts were estimated. Using immunoSEQ multiplex PCR, the repertoire was profiled, and TCRdb retains in-frame clones only, with some absent. Clone size and the V and J calls come from that table; the DNA yielded D and trimming. Here the sample spans approximately 170,000 clones, around four fifths being singletons.

This TCR derives from a woman aged 45-60 years who had recovered from COVID-19. Sequences were obtained from PBMCs or T cells enriched from blood (not recorded which). The chain recombines TRBV7-6 with TRBJ1-3; D might be TRBD1 (6 bases). CDR3 residues: CASSLAPGQGFYGNTIYF. CDR3 coding DNA: TGTGCCAGCAGCTTAGCTCCTGGGCAGGGGTTCTATGGAAACACCATATATTTT.